The clone carrying this T cell receptor beta chain was seen repeatedly, ten times or more. This CDR3 region has 14 residues. V dropped 0 bases and J dropped 6 bases, with 11 bases sitting between them. CDR1 is ENHRY and CDR2 is SYGVKD in the germline V gene. The source material, RNA transcripts, was used to amplify TCR beta CDR3 regions. The HTBI set primed first-round TCR CDR3 RT-PCR. TCRdb re-derived calls from the multiplex PCR reads in MiXCR, one entry per CDR3 protein. The data hold 600,000 to 750,000 distinct CDR3 sequences, with around 15% observed a single time. The data were taken from a study of T cells in Graves' hyperthyroidism and ophthalmopathy.

Specimen: blood. This sequence was found in a man between 45 and 60 years old with Graves' hyperthyroidism. V usage is TRBV10-3 and J usage is TRBJ1-2; D remains ambiguous. The CDR3 is CAISESGLLDGYTF. As DNA, the CDR3 is TGTGCCATCAGTGAGTCCGGACTGTTAGATGGCTACACCTTC.